The present entry profiles one TCR beta chain with its context. Antigen specificity is unknown. This sample is part of a study of beta chain features in type 1 diabetes. Study background: The examined sorted cells totaled some 99 million across samples.

Regarding the study as a whole: The naive, central memory and Treg TCRB repertoires showed an apparent similarity that was greater among patients than among healthy donors. Shorter TCRB CDR3s, moderately but significantly so, marked every one of the four CD4+ subsets in Type 1 diabetes patients.

Isolated RNA was reverse transcribed in full, so expressed TCRB transcripts were sequenced. TCRdb keeps only in-frame clones here, not all; method: immunoSEQ multiplex PCR. This table holds roughly 730,000 clones, around an eighth found once. Only one heparinised blood draw was taken per donor, and its volume averaged roughly 120 mL. This sequence was found in a man younger than 30 with type 1 diabetes. Sequencing was performed on naive CD4+ T cells from blood.

CDR3 sequence (DNA): TGTGCCTGGAGTGTGTATTCACCCCTCCACTTT. Residues: CAWSVYSPLHF. The genes are TRBV30 and TRBJ1-6, with D unresolved. This CDR3 spans 11 amino acids. In germline, CDR1 is GTSNPN, CDR2 SVGIG (reference sequence). Trimming left V 0 bases short and J 8 bases short, with 2 bases between.